One T cell receptor (beta chain) is described in this entry. The data originate from a study of blood T cell repertoires in COVID-19. Only in-frame clones appear in the TCRdb table, and some are missing; sequencing was by immunoSEQ multiplex PCR. The profile shows about 230,000 clones, 89% of them singletons. Trimming took off 3 bases at V and 3 bases at J, with 9 bases between the two ends. The length of the CDR3 is 13 residues. CDR1 MGHRA and CDR2 YSYEKL come from the germline V gene. The clonotype originates from a woman aged 25 to 45 with acute COVID-19. Sequences were obtained from PBMCs or T cells enriched from blood (not recorded which). The V gene is TRBV4-1, the J gene TRBJ2-7; the D gene is possibly TRBD2 (6 bases). The CDR3 reads CASSQGLGYEQYF. The DNA of the CDR3 is TGCGCCAGCAGCCAGGGACTGGGCTACGAGCAGTACTTC.